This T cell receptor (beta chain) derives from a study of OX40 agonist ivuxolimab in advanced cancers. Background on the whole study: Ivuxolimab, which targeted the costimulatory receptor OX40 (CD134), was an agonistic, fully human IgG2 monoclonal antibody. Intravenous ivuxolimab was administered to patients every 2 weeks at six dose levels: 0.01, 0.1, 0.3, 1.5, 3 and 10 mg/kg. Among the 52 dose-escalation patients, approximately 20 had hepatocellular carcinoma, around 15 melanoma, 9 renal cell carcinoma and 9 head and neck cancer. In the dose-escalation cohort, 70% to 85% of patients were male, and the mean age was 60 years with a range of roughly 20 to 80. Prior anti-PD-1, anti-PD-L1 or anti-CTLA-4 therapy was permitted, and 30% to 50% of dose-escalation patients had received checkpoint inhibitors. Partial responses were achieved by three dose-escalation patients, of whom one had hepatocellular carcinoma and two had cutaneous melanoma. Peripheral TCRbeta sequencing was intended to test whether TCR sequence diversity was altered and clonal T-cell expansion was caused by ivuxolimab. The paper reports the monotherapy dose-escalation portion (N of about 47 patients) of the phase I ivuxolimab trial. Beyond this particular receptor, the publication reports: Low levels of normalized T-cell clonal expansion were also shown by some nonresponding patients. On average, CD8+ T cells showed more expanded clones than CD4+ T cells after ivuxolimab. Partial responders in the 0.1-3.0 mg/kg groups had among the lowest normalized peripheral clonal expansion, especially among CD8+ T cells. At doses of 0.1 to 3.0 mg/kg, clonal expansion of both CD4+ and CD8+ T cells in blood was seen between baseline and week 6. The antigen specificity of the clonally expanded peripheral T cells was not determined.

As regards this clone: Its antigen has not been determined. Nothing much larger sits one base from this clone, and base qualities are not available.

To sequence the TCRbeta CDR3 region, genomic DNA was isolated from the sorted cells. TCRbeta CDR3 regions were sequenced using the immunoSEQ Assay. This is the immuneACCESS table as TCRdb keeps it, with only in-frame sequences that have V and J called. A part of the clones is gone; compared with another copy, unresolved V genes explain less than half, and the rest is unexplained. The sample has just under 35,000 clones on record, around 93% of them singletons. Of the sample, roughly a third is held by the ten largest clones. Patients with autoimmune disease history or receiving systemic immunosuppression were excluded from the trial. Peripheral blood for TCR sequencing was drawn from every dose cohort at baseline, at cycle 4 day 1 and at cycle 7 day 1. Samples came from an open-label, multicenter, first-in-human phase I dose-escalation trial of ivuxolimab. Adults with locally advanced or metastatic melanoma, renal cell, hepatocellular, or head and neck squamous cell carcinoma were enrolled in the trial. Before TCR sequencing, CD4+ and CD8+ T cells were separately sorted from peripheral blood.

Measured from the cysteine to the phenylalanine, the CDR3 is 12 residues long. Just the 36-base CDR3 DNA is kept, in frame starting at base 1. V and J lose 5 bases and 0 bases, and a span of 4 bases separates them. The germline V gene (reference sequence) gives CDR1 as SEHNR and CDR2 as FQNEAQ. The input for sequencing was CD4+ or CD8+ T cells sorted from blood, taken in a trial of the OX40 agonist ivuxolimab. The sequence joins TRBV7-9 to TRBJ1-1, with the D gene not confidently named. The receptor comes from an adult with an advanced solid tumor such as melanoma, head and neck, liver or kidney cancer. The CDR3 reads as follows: CASSAMNTEAFF. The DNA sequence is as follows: TGTGCCAGCAGCGCTATGAACACTGAAGCTTTCTTT. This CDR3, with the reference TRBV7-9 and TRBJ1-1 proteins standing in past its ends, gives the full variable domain DTGVSQNPRHKITKRGQNVTFRCDPISEHNRLYWYRQTLGQGPEFLTYFQNEAQLEKSRLLSDRFSAERPKGSFSTLEIQRTEQGDSAMYLCASSAMNTEAFFGQGTRLTVV.